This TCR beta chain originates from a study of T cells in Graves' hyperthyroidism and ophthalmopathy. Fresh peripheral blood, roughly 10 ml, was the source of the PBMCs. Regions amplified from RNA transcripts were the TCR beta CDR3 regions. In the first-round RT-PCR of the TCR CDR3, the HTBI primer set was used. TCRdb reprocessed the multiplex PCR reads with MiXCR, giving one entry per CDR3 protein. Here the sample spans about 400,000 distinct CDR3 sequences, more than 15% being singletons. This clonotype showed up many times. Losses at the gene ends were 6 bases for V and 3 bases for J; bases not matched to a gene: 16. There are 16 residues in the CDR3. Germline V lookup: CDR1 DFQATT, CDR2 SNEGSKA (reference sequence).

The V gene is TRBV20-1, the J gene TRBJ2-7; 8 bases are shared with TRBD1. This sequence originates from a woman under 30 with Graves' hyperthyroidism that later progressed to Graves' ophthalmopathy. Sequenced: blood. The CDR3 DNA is TGCAGTGCCCTATTGTCGGCAGGGGGCAAAAACTACGAGCAGTACTTC. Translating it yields CSALLSAGGKNYEQYF.